What follows are 31 T cell receptor beta chains derived from one specimen sequenced in a study of OX40 agonist ivuxolimab in advanced cancers. Produced via immunoSEQ multiplex PCR; TCRdb's table is partial and in-frame only. The sample holds around 40,000 clones; about 84% are singletons and the top ten take roughly 18%. The sequenced sample was CD4+ or CD8+ T cells sorted from blood, obtained in a trial of the OX40 agonist ivuxolimab. The receptors were sampled from an adult with an advanced solid tumor such as melanoma, head and neck, liver or kidney cancer.

The rearrangement joins TRBV2 to TRBJ1-2; the D gene is possibly TRBD1 (6 bases). The V gene lost 11 bases and the J gene lost 1 base, with 17 bases spanning the gap. CDR3 length: 14 residues. Germline V lookup: CDR1 SNHLY, CDR2 FYNNEI. Written as DNA, the CDR3 is TGTGCCGTACTCGGGGCAGGGGTTAACTATGGCTACACCTTC. It translates to CAVLGAGVNYGYTF. Based on the CDR3 plus reference TRBV2 and TRBJ1-2, the full variable domain is EPEVTQTPSHQVTQMGQEVILRCVPISNHLYFYWYRQILGQKVEFLVSFYNNEISEKSEIFDDQFSVERPDGSNFTLKIRSTKLEDSAMYFCAVLGAGVNYGYTFGSGTRLTVV.

V is TRBV7-9 and J is TRBJ2-1; 12 bases are shared with TRBD2. The CDR3 covers 15 residues. Trimming at V came to 5 bases and at J to 3 bases, leaving 2 bases not matched to a gene. Germline loops: CDR1 SEHNR, CDR2 FQNEAQ (reference sequence). The CDR3 DNA sequence: TGTGCCAGCAGCCCGGGACTAGCGGGCTACAATGAGCAGTTCTTC. Protein sequence: CASSPGLAGYNEQFF.

This sequence joins TRBV11-2 and TRBJ1-3; D perhaps matches TRBD1 (5 bases). The CDR3 contains 15 residues. V was shortened by 1 base and J by 4 bases, with 11 bases between the two germline ends. Germline assignment: CDR1 SGHAT and CDR2 FQNNGV. The CDR3 spells CASSLGGAAGNTIYF. The CDR3 DNA reads as TGTGCCAGCAGCTTAGGAGGGGCCGCGGGAAACACCATATATTTT.

The rearrangement joins TRBV27 to TRBJ2-3, with a weak D call TRBD1 (5 bases). Trimming removed 5 bases at V and 2 bases at J, with 8 bases between. The germline CDR1 and CDR2 sequences are MNHEY and SMNVEV (reference sequence). The CDR3 is 13 residues long. CDR3 loop: CASSRTLTDTQYF. The CDR3 bases are TGTGCCAGCAGTCGGACACTCACAGATACGCAGTATTTT.

The chain recombines TRBV27 with TRBJ2-2; D not certain. Per the germline V gene, CDR1 is MNHEY and CDR2 is SMNVEV (reference sequence). Trimming removed 1 base from V and 6 bases from J, with 6 bases in between. The CDR3 contains 13 residues. CDR3 loop: CASSLYSAGELFF. CDR3 sequence (DNA): TGTGCCAGCAGTTTATATTCTGCCGGGGAGCTGTTTTTT.

This sequence joins TRBV6-1 and TRBJ2-6; no reliable D call. The CDR3 length is 15 residues. V lost 8 bases and J 0 bases, leaving 11 bases between the germline ends. From germline, CDR1 is MNHNS and CDR2 SASEGT. The CDR3 loop reads CASGTMGSGANVLTF. Here the CDR3 DNA reads TGTGCCAGCGGCACTATGGGCTCTGGGGCCAACGTCCTGACTTTC.

The rearrangement links TRBV6-1 to TRBJ2-7, with TRBD1 as a possible D gene (5 bases). In germline, CDR1 is MNHNS, CDR2 SASEGT. CDR3 length: 14 residues. Trimming shortened V by 1 base and J by 3 bases, and 10 bases separated the two germline ends. CDR3 in amino acids: CASSEVPGNYEQYF. CDR3 DNA: TGTGCCAGCAGTGAAGTGCCAGGGAACTACGAGCAGTACTTC.

This sequence joins TRBV7-6 and TRBJ2-7; D is undetermined. The germline CDR1 and CDR2 sequences are SGHVS and FNYEAQ. V was shortened by 2 bases and J by 6 bases, with 8 bases between the two germline ends. The CDR3 spans 12 residues. The CDR3 spells CASSLSGLEQYF. In nucleotides, the CDR3 is TGTGCCAGCAGCTTATCGGGCCTCGAGCAGTACTTC.

The V and J genes are TRBV2 and TRBJ2-3; D gene ambiguous. CDR1 is SNHLY, CDR2 FYNNEI, per germline. The CDR3 loop spans 13 amino acids. The V and J ends lost 0 bases and 3 bases respectively, with 4 bases between them. The CDR3 here is CASSEAETDTQYF. The CDR3 nucleotides read TGTGCCAGCAGTGAAGCAGAGACAGATACGCAGTATTTT.

The rearrangement joins TRBV5-6 to TRBJ2-7; 8 positions agree with TRBD2. The CDR3 is made up of 16 amino acids. Losses at the gene ends were 6 bases for V and 3 bases for J; bases not matched to a gene: 14. Germline V gene sequence: CDR1 SGHDT, CDR2 YYEEEE. For the CDR3, the DNA is TGTGCCAGCACCCTGGGCGGGGGGCTAAAGGGCTACGAGCAGTACTTC. Translating gives CASTLGGGLKGYEQYF.

The chain has TRBV7-2 and TRBJ1-1; 7 bases fit TRBD1. Germline V gene lookup returns CDR1 SGHTA and CDR2 FQGNSA. This CDR3 is built from 15 residues. Trimming at V came to 4 bases and at J to 0 bases, leaving 5 bases not matched to a gene. Written as DNA, the CDR3 is TGTGCCAGCAGCTCCGGAGGGACAGTGAACACTGAAGCTTTCTTT. It yields the protein CASSSGGTVNTEAFF.

This clone was recorded a few times. The chain links TRBV11-2 to TRBJ1-2; a possible D gene is TRBD1 (6 bases). Germline V gene data show CDR1 as SGHAT and CDR2 as FQNNGV. The CDR3 consists of 12 residues. The V end was cut by 5 bases, the J end by 4 bases, with 8 bases between. In DNA form, the CDR3 reads TGTGCCAGCAGCGGACAGATCTATGGCTACACCTTC. Its translation: CASSGQIYGYTF. The whole variable domain, filled in from reference TRBV11-2 and TRBJ1-2, reads EAGVAQSPRYKIIEKRQSVAFWCNPISGHATLYWYQQILGQGPKLLIQFQNNGVVDDSQLPKDRFSAERLKGVDSTLKIQPAKLEDSAVYLCASSGQIYGYTFGSGTRLTVV.

This clone has more than one count but fewer than ten. J is TRBJ2-7 and V is TRBV6-1; no firm D call. Looked up from germline, CDR1 is MNHNS and CDR2 is SASEGT. This CDR3 has 15 amino acids. Trimming pared 4 bases from V and 1 base from J, leaving 14 bases between. The CDR3 sequence: CASSAGLGPSYEQYF. Written as DNA, the CDR3 is TGTGCCAGCAGTGCCGGGTTAGGCCCATCCTACGAGCAGTACTTC.

CDR3 DNA sequence: TGCAGCGTTGCGACAGATATGAACACTGAAGCTTTCTTT. It translates to CSVATDMNTEAFF. The chain couples TRBV29-1 to TRBJ1-1, with TRBD1 as a possible D gene (5 bases). CDR3 size: 13 residues. V shed 4 bases and J shed 0 bases, with 9 bases lying between them. CDR1 SQVTM and CDR2 ANQGSEA come from the germline V gene.

The chain is built from TRBV9 and TRBJ2-7; TRBD1 might be the D (6 bases). This CDR3 is built from 14 residues. Germline CDR1 is SGDLS and CDR2 is YYNGEE. The ends were cut back, 4 bases at V and 2 bases at J, with 13 bases in the middle. CDR3 protein: CASSPVGGPYEQYF. DNA of the CDR3: TGTGCCAGCAGCCCCGTTGGGGGCCCCTACGAGCAGTACTTC.

The V and J genes are TRBV7-7 and TRBJ2-1, with D possibly matching TRBD2 (5 bases). The V end was cut by 6 bases, the J end by 6 bases, with 15 bases between. The CDR3 is made up of 14 amino acids. Germline CDR1 and CDR2: SSHAT and FNYEAQ (reference sequence). The DNA of the CDR3 is TGTGCCAGCAGTCCAGGACTGACGGGCAATGAGCAGTTCTTC. Translation: CASSPGLTGNEQFF.

The chain is built from TRBV11-3 and TRBJ1-1, with 7 nucleotides matching TRBD1. The CDR3 runs 15 residues. The V gene's germline CDR1 is SGHNT and CDR2 YENEEA. With 0 bases clipped from V and 4 bases from J, the junction kept 5 bases outside the gene matches. The CDR3 DNA is TGTGCCAGCAGCTTAGACGACAGGGCTGGCACTGAAGCTTTCTTT. It is translated as CASSLDDRAGTEAFF. Using reference TRBV11-3 and TRBJ1-1 for the parts outside the CDR3, the full variable domain is EAGVVQSPRYKIIEKKQPVAFWCNPISGHNTLYWYLQNLGQGPELLIRYENEEAVDDSQLPKDRFSAERLKGVDSTLKIQPAELGDSAVYLCASSLDDRAGTEAFFGQGTRLTVV.

CDR3 region: CASSTTSGGPHTGELFF. The CDR3 DNA reads as TGTGCCAGCAGTACGACTAGCGGGGGGCCCCACACCGGGGAGCTGTTTTTT. The rearrangement uses TRBV6-4 and TRBJ2-2, with 13 bases that match TRBD2. Germline assignment: CDR1 MRHNA and CDR2 SNTAGT. V shed 5 bases and J 3 bases; nucleotides not matched to a gene: 6. This CDR3 region has 17 residues.

The chain joins TRBV7-9 to TRBJ2-3, with TRBD2 identical over 14 bases. CDR3 size: 14 residues. V was clipped by 1 base and J by 10 bases; unmatched bases: 1. CDR1 SEHNR and CDR2 FQNEAQ come from the germline V gene (reference sequence). In nucleotides, the CDR3 is TGTGCCAGCAGCTTAGGACTAGCGGGGGGGCCGCAGTATTTT. Translating it yields CASSLGLAGGPQYF.

The rearrangement links TRBV12-5 to TRBJ2-7, with TRBD2 matching 9 bases. The CDR3 has 19 amino acids. V gave up 0 bases and J gave up 3 bases; unmatched junction bases: 15. CDR1 and CDR2 (germline): LGHNT, FRNRAP. The CDR3 loop reads CASGLVPSGGSSPCYEQYF. The CDR3 DNA reads as TGTGCTAGTGGTTTGGTACCCAGCGGGGGGTCCTCGCCCTGCTACGAGCAGTACTTC.

This chain joins TRBV5-6 and TRBJ1-2; no reliable D call. The germline V and J ends were trimmed by 2 bases and 1 base, with 6 bases remaining between them. The CDR3 consists of 13 residues. Germline CDR1 and CDR2: SGHDT and YYEEEE. CDR3 loop: CASSFQSNYGYTF. CDR3 nucleotide sequence: TGTGCCAGCAGCTTCCAGAGTAACTATGGCTACACCTTC.

The V gene is TRBV6-6, the J gene TRBJ1-1; a possible D gene is TRBD1 (5 bases). The V end lost 6 bases, the J end lost 5 bases, and 13 bases lay between the germline ends. The V gene's germline CDR1 is MNHNY and CDR2 SVGAGI (reference sequence). The CDR3 covers 13 residues. The CDR3 here is CASRPGLGTEAFF. CDR3 in DNA: TGTGCCAGCAGACCGGGGCTCGGGACTGAAGCTTTCTTT.

The chain uses TRBV6-6 and TRBJ2-2, with 11 bases fitting TRBD1. The CDR3 length is 15 residues. V trimming: 4 bases; J trimming: 7 bases; junction bases outside the gene matches: 5. The germline gives CDR1 MNHNY, CDR2 SVGAGI (reference sequence). The DNA of the CDR3 is TGTGCCAGCAGTTCGGACAGGGGGCCGGGCGGGGAGCTGTTTTTT. This codes for CASSSDRGPGGELFF.

This clone was seen once. V gene TRBV2 combines with J gene TRBJ2-7; TRBD1 matches at 11 bases. The CDR3 totals 13 residues. The germline gives CDR1 SNHLY, CDR2 FYNNEI. V shed 6 bases, J shed 9 bases, and the junction held 7 bases outside the gene matches. CDR3 protein: CASRDRGLIGQYF. CDR3 coding DNA: TGTGCCAGCAGGGACAGGGGGCTCATAGGGCAGTACTTC.

The chain is built from TRBV18 and TRBJ2-6; possibly TRBD1 for D (6 bases). Looked up from germline, CDR1 is KGHSH and CDR2 is LQKENI. The V end lost 3 bases, the J end lost 0 bases, and 12 bases lay between the germline ends. The CDR3 has 17 residues. The CDR3 region is CASSPLDRSSGANVLTF. In DNA, the CDR3 is TGTGCCAGCTCACCCCTCGACAGGAGCTCTGGGGCCAACGTCCTGACTTTC.

This chain connects TRBV6-4 to TRBJ2-3; D may match TRBD1 or TRBD2 (5 bases each). Trimming took off 2 bases at V and 1 base at J, with 10 bases between the two ends. Germline lookup yields CDR1 MRHNA and CDR2 SNTAGT. The CDR3 extends over 15 amino acids. The CDR3 DNA sequence: TGTGCCAGCAGTGACCCAGGGAGCGGCACAGATACGCAGTATTTT. Amino acids: CASSDPGSGTDTQYF.

This sequence joins TRBV5-4 and TRBJ2-5, with no clear D. Trimming took off 0 bases at V and 4 bases at J, with 7 bases between the two ends. Germline-derived CDR1 and CDR2 are SGHNT and YYREEE (reference sequence). The CDR3 sequence is 13 residues long. The CDR3, as DNA: TGTGCCAGCAGCTTGGGCGAGGTAGAGACCCAGTACTTC. This sequence encodes CASSLGEVETQYF.

The V and J genes are TRBV7-8 and TRBJ2-7; D call uncertain. The V end was cut by 2 bases, the J end by 4 bases, with 18 bases between. The CDR3 extends over 16 amino acids. Germline V gene lookup returns CDR1 SGHVS and CDR2 FQNEAQ. The CDR3 DNA reads TGTGCCAGCAGCTTAAGAGTCGGCGGCCTCTCGTACGAGCAGTACTTC. Encoded protein: CASSLRVGGLSYEQYF.

The count of this clone is one. CDR3 DNA: TGTGCCAGCAGCTTGGAAGGGTACGGTGGCGGCCCTTATGGCTACACCTTC. This codes for CASSLEGYGGGPYGYTF. The chain carries TRBV5-5 and TRBJ1-2; D gene unclear. The CDR3 extends over 17 amino acids. Germline V lookup: CDR1 SGHKS, CDR2 YYEKEE (reference sequence). Trimming cost V 0 bases and J 5 bases, with 20 bases left between them.

The J gene is TRBJ2-5, the V gene TRBV2; D is possibly TRBD1 or TRBD2 (5 bases each). V lost 10 bases and J 3 bases, leaving 18 bases between the germline ends. This CDR3 has 14 amino acids. Germline V lookup: CDR1 SNHLY, CDR2 FYNNEI. The CDR3 loop reads CAILLPLGEETQYF. The CDR3 DNA reads as TGTGCCATCCTCCTGCCGCTGGGGGAAGAGACCCAGTACTTC.

The V call is TRBV10-3, the J call TRBJ2-1, with 7 bases matching TRBD2. The V segment lost 7 bases and the J segment 3 bases; nucleotides outside the gene matches: 6. Germline-derived CDR1 and CDR2 are ENHRY and SYGVKD. The CDR3 runs to 14 residues. The CDR3 region is CAINTGGLYNEQFF. CDR3 DNA: TGTGCCATCAATACGGGGGGACTCTACAATGAGCAGTTCTTC.